This is a list of T cell receptor beta chains from one sample in a study of beta chain features in type 1 diabetes. Libraries were prepared by immunoSEQ multiplex PCR; TCRdb keeps only in-frame clonotypes and omits some of them. This table has 900,000 or so clones, under 20% appearing once. Sequencing was carried out using naive CD4+ T cells from blood. The receptors shown here come from a woman aged 18-29 years in good health. Both conserved end residues are part of each CDR3. Fields, in order: CDR3 protein, CDR3 DNA, J gene, D gene, V gene, clone size. A D gene is named only where the DNA matches it firmly. Not all rows give a size; the values are once, few, many and, for expanded clones, a class.

CASSQGRGLNQPQHF | TGTGCCAGCAGCCAAGGCAGGGGGCTAAATCAGCCCCAGCATTTT | TRBJ1-5 | TRBD1 | TRBV16 | many
CASSLGQATNEKLFF | TGTGCCAGCAGCCTAGGACAGGCCACTAATGAAAAACTGTTTTTT | TRBJ1-4 | TRBD1 | TRBV4-2 | few
CASSLVSGGMGYEQYF | TGTGCCAGCAGCTTAGTTAGCGGGGGGATGGGCTACGAGCAGTACTTC | TRBJ2-7 | TRBD2 | TRBV7-2 | few
CASSEAFGTKTLYF | TGTGCCAGCAGTGAAGCTTTTGGGACCAAAACCCTGTATTTT | TRBJ2-3 | NA | TRBV6-1 | once
CATSRDRYPGGSYEQYF | TGTGCCACCAGCAGAGACCGGTACCCCGGGGGCTCCTACGAGCAGTACTTC | TRBJ2-7 | NA | TRBV15 | NA
CASSLNAMFNEKLFF | TGTGCCAGCAGCTTAAACGCTATGTTTAATGAAAAACTGTTTTTT | TRBJ1-4 | NA | TRBV7-6 | NA
CASSQGQNTEAFF | TGTGCCAGCAGCCAAGGACAGAACACTGAAGCTTTCTTT | TRBJ1-1 | NA | TRBV6-5 | few
CASSRITTSGAYEQYF | TGTGCCAGCAGCCGAATTACCACTAGCGGGGCCTACGAGCAGTACTTC | TRBJ2-7 | TRBD2 | TRBV14 | NA
CASGRQLQETQYF | TGCGCCAGCGGACGACAGCTACAAGAGACCCAGTACTTC | TRBJ2-5 | NA | TRBV4-3 | few
CASSLVGSTEGLAKNIQYF | TGCGCCAGCAGCTTGGTCGGGTCAACAGAAGGACTAGCCAAAAACATTCAGTACTTC | TRBJ2-4 | NA | TRBV5-1 | NA
CASRQDPSSGANVLTF | TGTGCCAGCCGACAGGACCCCTCCTCTGGGGCCAACGTCCTGACTTTC | TRBJ2-6 | NA | TRBV2 | few
CASIAIPGTINEQFF | TGTGCCAGCATCGCCATCCCAGGGACCATCAATGAGCAGTTCTTC | TRBJ2-1 | NA | TRBV5-6 | NA
CASSPQRETRSLNSNQPQHF | TGTGCCAGCAGCCCGCAACGGGAGACACGGAGTCTTAATAGCAATCAGCCCCAGCATTTT | TRBJ1-5 | NA | TRBV4-2 | NA
CASSQDELGARGNTIYF | TGCGCCAGCAGCCAAGATGAATTGGGGGCGCGAGGAAACACCATATATTTT | TRBJ1-3 | NA | TRBV4-3 | NA
CASSLSYGYTF | TGTGCCAGCAGCTTGTCATACGGCTACACCTTC | TRBJ1-2 | NA | TRBV5-8 | few
CASSARGGGRETQYF | TGTGCCAGCAGTGCTCGGGGAGGTGGGCGAGAGACCCAGTACTTC | TRBJ2-5 | NA | TRBV6-5 | NA
CASSDSGTSRDTQYF | TGTGCCAGCAGTGACTCCGGGACTAGCAGAGATACGCAGTATTTT | TRBJ2-3 | TRBD2 | TRBV6-4 | NA
CASSPPAGVGYEQYF | TGTGCCAGCTCACCACCCGCGGGAGTCGGCTACGAGCAGTACTTC | TRBJ2-7 | TRBD2 | TRBV18 | NA
CASSTSGGGNQPQHF | TGTGCCAGCAGCACTTCAGGGGGAGGAAATCAGCCCCAGCATTTT | TRBJ1-5 | TRBD1 | TRBV5-6 | NA
CAISEDGATNEKLFF | TGTGCCATCAGTGAGGACGGGGCAACTAATGAAAAACTGTTTTTT | TRBJ1-4 | NA | TRBV10-3 | NA
CASSLDTGMGQPQHF | TGTGCCAGCAGCTTAGATACGGGGATGGGTCAGCCCCAGCATTTT | TRBJ1-5 | NA | TRBV7-6 | few
CASSHATRMDAEAFF | TGTGCCAGCAGTCATGCCACGCGGATGGACGCTGAAGCTTTCTTT | TRBJ1-1 | NA | TRBV6-6 | few
CASSSAGTSGVDTQYF | TGTGCCAGCAGCTCAGCCGGGACTAGCGGGGTTGATACGCAGTATTTT | TRBJ2-3 | TRBD2 | TRBV5-8 | NA
CASSKSVWGTTYGPGQYF | TGTGCCAGCAGCAAATCGGTTTGGGGAACCACCTATGGTCCGGGGCAGTACTTC | TRBJ2-7 | NA | TRBV21-1 | NA
CASRTQGAGNQPQHF | TGTGCCAGCAGGACACAGGGGGCGGGAAATCAGCCCCAGCATTTT | TRBJ1-5 | TRBD1 | TRBV28 | NA
CASSGDNTDTQYF | TGTGCCAGCAGTGGGGACAACACAGATACGCAGTATTTT | TRBJ2-3 | NA | TRBV28 | NA
CASSVGFRGDEQFF | TGTGCCAGCAGCGTAGGTTTCCGGGGGGATGAGCAGTTCTTC | TRBJ2-1 | TRBD2 | TRBV9 | few
CASSPRTGTEAFF | TGTGCCAGCAGCCCCCGGACCGGTACTGAAGCTTTCTTT | TRBJ1-1 | NA | TRBV9 | NA
CASSRGQLDTDTQYF | TGTGCCAGCAGCAGGGGACAGCTAGACACAGATACGCAGTATTTT | TRBJ2-3 | TRBD1 | TRBV7-3 | once
CASRSQVSYNEQFF | TGTGCCAGCAGAAGTCAGGTTTCCTACAATGAGCAGTTCTTC | TRBJ2-1 | NA | TRBV19 | few
CASSPRATGELFF | TGTGCCAGCAGCCCCCGGGCCACCGGGGAGCTGTTTTTT | TRBJ2-2 | NA | TRBV7-9 | NA
CASSEATGVDYGYTF | TGTGCCAGCAGTGAAGCGACAGGGGTTGACTATGGCTACACCTTC | TRBJ1-2 | TRBD1 | TRBV2 | few
CARRRQGYTF | TGTGCCAGAAGGAGGCAGGGCTACACCTTC | TRBJ1-2 | NA | TRBV7-2 | NA
CASSFRGYNPGANVLTF | TGTGCCAGCAGTTTCAGGGGGTATAACCCCGGGGCCAACGTCCTGACTTTC | TRBJ2-6 | TRBD1 | TRBV27 | once
CASSPSGTWYF | TGTGCCAGCAGCCCCAGCGGGACCTGGTACTTC | TRBJ2-5 | TRBD2 | TRBV7-6 | few
CASSQTTGNNEQFF | TGCGCCAGCAGCCAAACGACAGGGAACAATGAGCAGTTCTTC | TRBJ2-1 | TRBD1 | TRBV4-3 | NA
CASSQTGSGANVLTF | TGCGCCAGCAGCCAGACAGGGTCTGGGGCCAACGTCCTGACTTTC | TRBJ2-6 | TRBD1 | TRBV4-3 | few